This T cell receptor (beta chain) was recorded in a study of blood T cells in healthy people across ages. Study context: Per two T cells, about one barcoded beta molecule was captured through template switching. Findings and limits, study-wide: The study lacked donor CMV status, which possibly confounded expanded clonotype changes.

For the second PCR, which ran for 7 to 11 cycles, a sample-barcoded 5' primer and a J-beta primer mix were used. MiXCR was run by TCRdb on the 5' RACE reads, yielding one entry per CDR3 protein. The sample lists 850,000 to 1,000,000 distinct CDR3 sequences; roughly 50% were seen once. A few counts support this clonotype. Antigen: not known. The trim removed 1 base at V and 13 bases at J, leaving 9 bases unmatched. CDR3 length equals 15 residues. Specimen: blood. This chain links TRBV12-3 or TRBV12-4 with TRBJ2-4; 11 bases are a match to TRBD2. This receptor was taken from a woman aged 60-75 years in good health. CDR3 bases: TGTGCCAGCAGTTTAGGACTAGCGGGACCCTTGGAGCAGTACTTC. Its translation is CASSLGLAGPLEQYF.